This TCR beta chain is drawn from a study of long-term antiretroviral therapy in people with HIV. General observations from the study: HIV repertoires showed narrower CDR3 length ranges than controls. Clonotypes expanded prior to ART showed repertoire dominance at all sampled time points. Transplant-donor-level diversity was not reached after ART, though diversity increased.

The immunoSEQ assay was v3.0, run at survey level. Per-sample TRB depth target: about 40,000-55,000 T-cell genomes. Repertoires were generated with immunoSEQ multiplex PCR, while TCRdb's copy carries only in-frame clones and drops some. The data contain approximately 16,000 clones, just over 85% of them singletons. V shed 3 bases, J shed 6 bases, and the junction held 6 bases outside the gene matches. Germline V gene lookup returns CDR1 MNHEY and CDR2 SVGAGI. The CDR3 consists of 15 residues. As to this clone: Its antigen is not identified.

The chain uses TRBV6-5 and TRBJ1-5; 9 bases match TRBD1. This clonotype originated in a woman aged 25 to 39 with HIV. The sample in question was unsorted PBMCs, obtained roughly 2.3 years before starting antiretroviral therapy. CDR3 DNA sequence: TGTGCCAGCAGTTATCAGGAACAGGGGGCTCAGCCCCAGCATTTT. As protein: CASSYQEQGAQPQHF.